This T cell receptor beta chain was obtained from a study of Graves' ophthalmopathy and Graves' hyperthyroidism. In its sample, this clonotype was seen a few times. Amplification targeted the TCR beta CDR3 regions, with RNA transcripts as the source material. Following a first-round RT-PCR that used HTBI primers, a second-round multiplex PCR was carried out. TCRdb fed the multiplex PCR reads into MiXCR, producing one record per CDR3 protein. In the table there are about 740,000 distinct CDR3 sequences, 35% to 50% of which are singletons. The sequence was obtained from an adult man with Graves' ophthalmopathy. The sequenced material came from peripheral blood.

The CDR3 loop is CASSSETLRGKDYEQYF. The DNA for the CDR3 is TGTGCCAGCAGTTCGGAAACCCTCAGGGGGAAGGACTACGAGCAGTACTTC. The chain is built from TRBV27 and TRBJ2-7, with 7 nucleotides matching TRBD1. Trimming cost V 4 bases and J 3 bases; bases outside gene matches: 15. The CDR3 totals 17 residues. Germline assignment: CDR1 MNHEY and CDR2 SMNVEV (reference sequence).